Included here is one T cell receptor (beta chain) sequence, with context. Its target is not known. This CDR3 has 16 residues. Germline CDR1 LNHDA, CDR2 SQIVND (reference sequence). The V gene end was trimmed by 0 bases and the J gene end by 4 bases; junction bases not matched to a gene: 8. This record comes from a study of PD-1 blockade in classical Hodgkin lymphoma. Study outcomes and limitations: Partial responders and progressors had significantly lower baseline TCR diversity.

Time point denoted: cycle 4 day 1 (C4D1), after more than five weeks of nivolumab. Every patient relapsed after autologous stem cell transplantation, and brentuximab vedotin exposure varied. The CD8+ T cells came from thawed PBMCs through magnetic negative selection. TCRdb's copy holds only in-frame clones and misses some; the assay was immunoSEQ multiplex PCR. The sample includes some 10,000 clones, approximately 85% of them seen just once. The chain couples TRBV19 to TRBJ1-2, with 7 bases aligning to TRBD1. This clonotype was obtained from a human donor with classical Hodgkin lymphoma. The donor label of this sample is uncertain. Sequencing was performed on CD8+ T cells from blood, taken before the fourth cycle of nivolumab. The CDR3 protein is CASSIDLATGPYGYTF. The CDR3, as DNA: TGTGCCAGTAGTATAGATCTTGCGACAGGGCCCTATGGCTACACCTTC.